These T cell receptor beta chains were read from a single sample in a study of cytomegalovirus exposure and HLA in healthy donors. TCRdb's copy holds only in-frame clones and misses some; the assay was immunoSEQ multiplex PCR. This sample has some 150,000 clones, with 80% found just once. Sequenced input: PBMCs. The receptors were sampled from a woman between 45 and 60 years old in good health and CMV-seropositive. The CDR3 runs from the conserved cysteine through the conserved F or W. D genes are given only for firm matches. Clone size is not always given. Where it is, it says once, few, many or a class for expanded clones.

TRBD1	once	TRBV6-1	TRBJ2-3	TGTGCCAGCAGTGACACGACAGGGTACGGCACAGATACGCAGTATTTT	CASSDTTGYGTDTQYF
NA	NA	TRBV28	TRBJ2-7	TGTGCCATCTACGACAGCTCCTACGAGCAGTACTTC	CAIYDSSYEQYF
TRBD2	NA	TRBV11-2	TRBJ2-3	TGTGCCAGCAGCCCCCGGGGGGGGCTAACAGATACGCAGTATTTT	CASSPRGGLTDTQYF
NA	NA	TRBV21-1	TRBJ1-1	TGTGCCAGCAGCACTGGACCGTCACAGGGGAGGACTGAAGCTTTCTTT	CASSTGPSQGRTEAFF
TRBD1	NA	TRBV6-6	TRBJ1-2	TGTGCCAGCAGGGACGGAGACAGGGGGGGATATGGCTACACCTTC	CASRDGDRGGYGYTF
TRBD2	NA	TRBV7-2	TRBJ2-1	TGTGCCAGCAGCTTAGCCCGGACTAGCATCAATGAGCAGTTCTTC	CASSLARTSINEQFF
NA	NA	TRBV5-5	TRBJ2-5	TGTGCCAGCAGCTTGGGGTGGGCAGGGAGGGAGACCCAGTACTTC	CASSLGWAGRETQYF
TRBD1	NA	TRBV5-4	TRBJ2-2	TGTGCCAGCAGCTCGATGACAGGGGCCGGGGAGCTGTTTTTT	CASSSMTGAGELFF
TRBD2	NA	TRBV6-6	TRBJ2-5	TGTGCCAGCAGTATACTAGCGGGGAGTCAAGAGACCCAGTACTTC	CASSILAGSQETQYF
NA	NA	TRBV21-1	TRBJ2-7	TGTGCCAGCAGCAAAGACAGATCCTACGAGCAGTACTTC	CASSKDRSYEQYF
TRBD2	NA	TRBV5-1	TRBJ2-3	TGCGCCAGCAGCTCAAGCGGGGGGGGATACACAGATACGCAGTATTTT	CASSSSGGGYTDTQYF
NA	NA	TRBV21-1	TRBJ2-3	TGTGCCAGCAGCAAGGAGGGGGGGCGTATAGATACGCAGTATTTT	CASSKEGGRIDTQYF
TRBD2	once	TRBV5-6	TRBJ2-7	TGTGCCAGCAGCTTGATAACTGGCGGGAGACGCGAGCAGTACTTC	CASSLITGGRREQYF